This entry lists 16 T cell receptor beta chains sequenced from one sample in a study of T-cell memory formation after mild COVID-19. MiXCR, applied by TCRdb to the 5' RACE reads, yields one record per CDR3 protein. The sample consists of just under 350,000 distinct CDR3 sequences, 10% to 15% of them appearing once. The specimen sequenced was PBMCs or a T cell subset sorted from them (not recorded which). The receptors derive from a young man who had mild COVID-19 (a few samples of this study predate the infection). Cell type and time point are not known.

The sample holds a few counts of this clonotype. The genes are TRBV3-1 and TRBJ2-1, with D unresolved. Germline-derived CDR1 and CDR2 are LGHDT and YNNKEL (reference sequence). CDR3 length: 13 residues. V lost 0 bases, J lost 8 bases, and 8 bases lay in between. CDR3: CASSQEYSDEQFF. CDR3 nucleotides: TGTGCCAGCAGCCAAGAATATAGTGATGAGCAGTTCTTC.

The rearrangement joins TRBV7-6 to TRBJ1-4; 7 positions agree with TRBD1. Germline-derived CDR1 and CDR2 are SGHVS and FNYEAQ. V dropped 3 bases and J dropped 5; count of bases not matched to a gene: 6. The CDR3 is 15 amino acids. The CDR3 sequence is CASSLLTGANEKLFF. The CDR3 DNA reads as TGTGCCAGCAGCTTGTTAACAGGGGCCAATGAAAAACTGTTTTTT.

This clonotype was picked up a small number of times. The chain recombines TRBV7-9 with TRBJ1-1; no reliable D call. This CDR3 has 12 residues. Trimming pared 7 bases from V and 6 bases from J, leaving 12 bases between. CDR1 and CDR2 from the germline V gene are SEHNR and FQNEAQ (reference sequence). CDR3 sequence reads: CASNMVSPEAFF. CDR3 sequence (DNA): TGTGCCAGCAACATGGTGAGTCCTGAAGCTTTCTTT.

This clonotype was found a few times. The rearrangement joins TRBV4-1 to TRBJ1-5; unclear D gene. This CDR3 has 15 residues. V lost 2 bases, J lost 0 bases, and 8 bases lay in between. Germline V lookup: CDR1 MGHRA, CDR2 YSYEKL. CDR3 coding DNA: TGCGCCAGCAGCCAAAACAGCTTTAGCAATCAGCCCCAGCATTTT. The encoded protein is CASSQNSFSNQPQHF.

This clonotype was counted a few times. This chain uses TRBV7-9 with TRBJ2-1; TRBD2 agrees at 8 bases. The CDR3 length is 15 residues. In germline, CDR1 is SEHNR, CDR2 FQNEAQ (reference sequence). The V gene end was trimmed by 6 bases and the J gene end by 5 bases; junction bases not matched to a gene: 9. The CDR3 DNA follows: TGTGCCAGCAGATGGTACTCAGCGGGGGACAATGAGCAGTTCTTC. As protein: CASRWYSAGDNEQFF. The whole variable domain, filled in from reference TRBV7-9 and TRBJ2-1, reads DTGVSQNPRHKITKRGQNVTFRCDPISEHNRLYWYRQTLGQGPEFLTYFQNEAQLEKSRLLSDRFSAERPKGSFSTLEIQRTEQGDSAMYLCASRWYSAGDNEQFFGPGTRLTVL.

The chain uses TRBV2 and TRBJ2-5; 14 bases line up with TRBD2. Trimming removed 10 bases from V and 2 bases from J; junction bases left unmatched: 6. The CDR3 runs to 15 residues. CDR1 and CDR2 from the germline V gene are SNHLY and FYNNEI. The CDR3, as DNA: TGTGCCATTGGGGGACTAGCGGGGGAGCAAGAGACCCAGTACTTC. Translated, it gives CAIGGLAGEQETQYF. Variable domain in full (rest from reference TRBV2 and TRBJ2-5): EPEVTQTPSHQVTQMGQEVILRCVPISNHLYFYWYRQILGQKVEFLVSFYNNEISEKSEIFDDQFSVERPDGSNFTLKIRSTKLEDSAMYFCAIGGLAGEQETQYFGPGTRLLVL.

The chain is built from TRBV3-1 and TRBJ2-2; perhaps D is TRBD1 or TRBD2 (5 bases each). This CDR3 spans 15 amino acids. V lost 1 base to trimming and J lost 4 bases, with 10 bases between them. Germline CDR1 is LGHDT and CDR2 is YNNKEL (reference sequence). CDR3 in DNA: TGTGCCAGCAGCCAAGGCAGGGCGGGCACCGGGGAGCTGTTTTTT. It translates to CASSQGRAGTGELFF.

This clonotype was counted between two and nine times. The J gene is TRBJ1-2, the V gene TRBV7-2, with TRBD1 matching over 9 bases. Germline assignment: CDR1 SGHTA and CDR2 FQGNSA. V shed 3 bases and J 4 bases; nucleotides not matched to a gene: 3. This CDR3 is built from 14 residues. CDR3 amino acids: CASSLLGQGYGYTF. The CDR3 DNA is TGTGCCAGCAGCTTGTTGGGACAGGGCTATGGCTACACCTTC.

Only a few counts were recorded for this clonotype. The CDR3 DNA is TGTGCCAGCAGCTTACGTGGTTTGGGAGGGGAGGAGAGTGGCTACACCTTC. Translated, it gives CASSLRGLGGEESGYTF. The chain recombines TRBV11-2 with TRBJ1-2; possible D gene TRBD1, 5 bases. CDR3 length: 17 amino acids. V was cut by 2 bases and J by 7 bases, with 23 bases left in between. The germline V gene encodes CDR1 SGHAT and CDR2 FQNNGV.

On this clonotype itself: Possible read error: a much larger clone is one base away. V and J are TRBV7-9 and TRBJ2-1; the D is unclear. Germline values: CDR1 SEHNR, CDR2 FQNEAQ (reference sequence). The ends were cut back, 5 bases at V and 10 bases at J, with 12 bases in the middle. This CDR3 spans 12 amino acids. The DNA for the CDR3 is TGTGCCAGCAGCCTCCTACGAGCCGAGCAGTTCTTC. This translates into CASSLLRAEQFF.

Only a few counts were recorded for this clonotype. V gene TRBV4-3 combines with J gene TRBJ2-3, with D possibly being TRBD2 (5 bases). V was trimmed by 2 bases and J by 3 bases, leaving 15 bases between them. Per the germline V gene, CDR1 is LGHNA and CDR2 is YSLEER. The CDR3 totals 16 residues. The CDR3 nucleotides read TGCGCCAGCAGCCAAAATCCTTCCGGGGAGACAGATACGCAGTATTTT. It specifies CASSQNPSGETDTQYF.

The chain has TRBV7-9 and TRBJ1-1; TRBD1 matches 8 bases. Germline CDR1 is SEHNR and CDR2 is FQNEAQ (reference sequence). The ends lost 4 bases at V and 6 bases at J; junction bases unmatched: 7. This CDR3 region has 14 residues. Here the CDR3 reads CASSSGQATPEAFF. Written as DNA, the CDR3 is TGTGCCAGCAGCTCGGGACAGGCAACTCCTGAAGCTTTCTTT.

This clonotype turned up a few times. The chain links TRBV7-6 to TRBJ2-3; either TRBD1 or TRBD2 may supply D (6 bases each). The CDR3 has 17 residues. CDR1 SGHVS and CDR2 FNYEAQ come from the germline V gene. Trimming pared 0 bases from V and 3 bases from J, leaving 16 bases between. CDR3 protein: CASSLALGGPWTDTQYF. DNA for the CDR3: TGTGCCAGCAGCTTAGCGCTTGGGGGGCCCTGGACAGATACGCAGTATTTT.

This clonotype was found many times. The CDR3 coding sequence is TGCGCCAGCAGCTCATACCTCGGACAGCTTTACGAGCAGTACTTC. Protein: CASSSYLGQLYEQYF. The V and J genes are TRBV5-1 and TRBJ2-7; the D gene is possibly TRBD1 (6 bases). Trimming cost V 3 bases and J 4 bases, with 17 bases left between them. The CDR3 covers 15 residues. From germline, CDR1 is SGHRS and CDR2 YFSETQ.

In its sample, this clonotype was seen a few times. V and J are TRBV7-9 and TRBJ2-5, with 10 bases aligning to TRBD2. V gave up 7 bases and J gave up 5 bases; unmatched junction bases: 13. The CDR3 covers 16 residues. In germline, CDR1 is SEHNR, CDR2 FQNEAQ (reference sequence). CDR3: CASMAGERGGRETQYF. CDR3 coding DNA: TGTGCCAGCATGGCGGGCGAGCGGGGGGGCCGGGAGACCCAGTACTTC.

V gene TRBV6-2 or TRBV6-3 combines with J gene TRBJ2-6; no clear D gene. The V and J ends lost 8 bases and 1 base respectively, with 9 bases between them. Per germline, CDR1 MNHEY and CDR2 SVGEGT. This CDR3 region has 14 residues. CDR3 DNA sequence: TGTGCCAGCGGCCAGAGGTCTGGGGCCAACGTCCTGACTTTC. Its protein is CASGQRSGANVLTF.